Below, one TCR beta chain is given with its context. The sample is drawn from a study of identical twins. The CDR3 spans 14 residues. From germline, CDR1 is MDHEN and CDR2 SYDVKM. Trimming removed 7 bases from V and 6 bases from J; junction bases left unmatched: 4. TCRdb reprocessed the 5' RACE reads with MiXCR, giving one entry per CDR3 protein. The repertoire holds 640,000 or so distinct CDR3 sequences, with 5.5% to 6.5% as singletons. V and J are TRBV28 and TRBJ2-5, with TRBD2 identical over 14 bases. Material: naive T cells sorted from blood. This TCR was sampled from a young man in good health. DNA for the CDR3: TGTGCCAGCAAGGGACTAGCGGGAGTAAAGACCCAGTACTTC. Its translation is CASKGLAGVKTQYF.